This entry describes one TCR beta chain. Antigen unknown. Profiled with immunoSEQ multiplex PCR; TCRdb holds only in-frame clones, not every one. The repertoire holds about 90,000 clones, with around nine tenths as singletons. The CDR3 has 15 residues. The V segment lost 5 bases and the J segment 4 bases; nucleotides outside the gene matches: 8. CDR1 is SGHRS, CDR2 YFSETQ, per germline. This sample was included in a study of T cell responses to AZD1222 COVID-19 vaccine. Whole-study findings and limits: The reported proportion of spike-specific TCRs targeting unmutated variant regions was nearly half. Distributed over spike, vaccine-associated CD4 TCRs predominated at 160-218 and 743-854.

This sequence was found in an adult in good health. The material sequenced was peripheral blood, taken on day 0 of MenACWY control vaccination. The chain links TRBV5-1 to TRBJ2-3; 9 nucleotides align to TRBD2. The CDR3: CASRTGTSRADTQYF. DNA of the CDR3: TGCGCCAGCAGAACCGGGACTAGCAGGGCAGATACGCAGTATTTT.